This T cell receptor beta chain was documented in a study of T cell responses to AZD1222 COVID-19 vaccine. Regarding the study as a whole: Unmutated regions of variants are reportedly targeted by nearly half of spike-specific TCRs.

Repertoires were generated with immunoSEQ multiplex PCR, while TCRdb's copy carries only in-frame clones and drops some. This sample contains some 150,000 clones. A remark on this clone: The antigen remains undetermined.

The CDR3 has 13 residues. CDR1 and CDR2 (germline): MNHNS, SASEGT. Trimming shortened V by 7 bases and J by 1 base, and 10 bases separated the two germline ends. This TCR derives from an adult in good health. The sample taken for sequencing was peripheral blood. J is TRBJ2-5 and V is TRBV6-1; no firm D call. The CDR3 spells CASTPRLQETQYF. The DNA for the CDR3 is TGTGCCAGCACCCCAAGGCTCCAAGAGACCCAGTACTTC.